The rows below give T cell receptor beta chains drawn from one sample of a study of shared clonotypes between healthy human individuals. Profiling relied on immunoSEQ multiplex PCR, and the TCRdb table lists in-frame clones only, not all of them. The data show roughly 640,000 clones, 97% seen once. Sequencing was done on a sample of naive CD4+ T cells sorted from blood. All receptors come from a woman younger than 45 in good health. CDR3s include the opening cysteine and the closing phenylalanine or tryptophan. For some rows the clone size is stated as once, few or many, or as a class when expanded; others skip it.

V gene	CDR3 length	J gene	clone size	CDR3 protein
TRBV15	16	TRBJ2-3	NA	CATSKRTDPTTDTQYF
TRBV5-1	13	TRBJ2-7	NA	CASSTRISYEQYF
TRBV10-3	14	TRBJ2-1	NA	CAISEFTKNNEQFF
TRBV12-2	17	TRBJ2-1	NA	CASRLERAGGRYNEQFF
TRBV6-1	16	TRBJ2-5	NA	CASSERTSGVRETQYF
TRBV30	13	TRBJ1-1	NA	CAWSLGPVTEAFF
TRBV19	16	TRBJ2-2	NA	CASRQYRDRRSGELFF
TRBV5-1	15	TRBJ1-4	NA	CASSPGRPTNEKLFF
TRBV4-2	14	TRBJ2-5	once	CASSPGAPGETQYF
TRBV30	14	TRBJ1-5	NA	CAWSVQGANQPQHF
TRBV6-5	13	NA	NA	CASSYTSGYEQYF
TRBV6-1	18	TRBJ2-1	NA	CASSEKGTSGSSYNEQFF
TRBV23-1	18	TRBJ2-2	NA	CASSQLERTEMYTGELFF
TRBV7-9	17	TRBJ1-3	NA	CASSFRDVSRSGNTIYF
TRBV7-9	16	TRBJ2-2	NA	CASSLRDQRATGELFF
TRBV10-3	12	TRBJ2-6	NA	CATGTGANVLTF
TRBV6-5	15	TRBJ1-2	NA	CASSYPGQAAWGYTF
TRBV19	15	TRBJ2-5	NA	CASSRTSGRQETQYF
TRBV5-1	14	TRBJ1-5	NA	CASSPDGANQPQHF
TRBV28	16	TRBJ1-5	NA	CASSPLVQGQVQPQHF
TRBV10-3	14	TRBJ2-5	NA	CAIRGQGYQETQYF
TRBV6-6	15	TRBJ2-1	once	CASSYGGSSYNEQFF
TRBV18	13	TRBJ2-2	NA	CASSPTSTGELFF
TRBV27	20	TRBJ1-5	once	CASSLSRGSGLGSSNQPQHF
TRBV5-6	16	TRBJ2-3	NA	CASSLLLAGLTDTQYF
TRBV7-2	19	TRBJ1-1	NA	CASSLARQGWRGSDTEAFF
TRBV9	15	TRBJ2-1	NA	CASSAPPPDWGEQFF
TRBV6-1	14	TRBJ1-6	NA	CASREGQGYSPLHF
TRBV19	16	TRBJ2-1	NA	CASSSTSGSLYNEQFF
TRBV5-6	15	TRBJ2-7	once	CASSYGTGGPGEQYF
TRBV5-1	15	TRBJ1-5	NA	CASSLVGGGGQPQHF
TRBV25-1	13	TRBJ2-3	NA	CASSEFGTDTQYF
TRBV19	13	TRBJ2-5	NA	CASSMGFQETQYF
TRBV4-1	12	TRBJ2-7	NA	CASRGQGVEQYF
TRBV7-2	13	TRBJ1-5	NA	CASSPWHNQPQHF
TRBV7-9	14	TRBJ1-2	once	CASSLGQALYGYTF
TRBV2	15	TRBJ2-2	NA	CASSEMRGTGGELFF